The subject of this entry is one T cell receptor beta chain. Primers used in a second PCR of roughly 7 to 12 cycles were a sample-barcoded 5' primer and a J-beta primer mix. Researchers report that a template-switch adaptor with 12 random nucleotides tagged each cDNA molecule. Samples each returned at least 2.5 million CDR3-containing paired-end reads. TCRdb called the 5' RACE reads again in MiXCR, with one record for every CDR3 protein. Found here are around 1.5 million distinct CDR3 sequences, approximately 38% of them singletons; the top ten hold 7.9%. This entry is derived from a study of blood T cells in healthy people across ages. On the study more broadly: When template switching was applied, about one barcoded beta molecule was captured per two T cells.

Caucasian individuals from Russia who were healthy and aged 6 to 90 acted as donors. Germline V gene data show CDR1 as SGHVS and CDR2 as FQNEAQ. The CDR3 totals 14 residues. Trimming removed 1 base at V and 10 bases at J, with 11 bases between. The sequence derives from a woman younger than 30 in good health. The chain has TRBV7-8 and TRBJ1-6; a weak D match, TRBD1 (5 bases). The specimen was blood. The CDR3 coding sequence is TGTGCCAGCAGCTTAGGGGATTGGGGCTCACCCCTCCACTTT. This sequence encodes CASSLGDWGSPLHF.